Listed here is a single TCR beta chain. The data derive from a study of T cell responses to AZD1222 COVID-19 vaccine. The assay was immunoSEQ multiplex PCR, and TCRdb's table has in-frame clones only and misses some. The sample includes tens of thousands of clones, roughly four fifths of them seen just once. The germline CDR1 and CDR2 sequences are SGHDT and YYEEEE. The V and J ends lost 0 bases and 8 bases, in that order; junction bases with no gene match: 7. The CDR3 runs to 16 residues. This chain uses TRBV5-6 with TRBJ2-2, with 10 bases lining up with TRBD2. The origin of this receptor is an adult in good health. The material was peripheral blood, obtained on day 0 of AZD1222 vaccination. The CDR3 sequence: CASSLALAGARGELFF. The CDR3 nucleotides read TGTGCCAGCAGCTTGGCTCTAGCGGGGGCGCGTGGGGAGCTGTTTTTT.